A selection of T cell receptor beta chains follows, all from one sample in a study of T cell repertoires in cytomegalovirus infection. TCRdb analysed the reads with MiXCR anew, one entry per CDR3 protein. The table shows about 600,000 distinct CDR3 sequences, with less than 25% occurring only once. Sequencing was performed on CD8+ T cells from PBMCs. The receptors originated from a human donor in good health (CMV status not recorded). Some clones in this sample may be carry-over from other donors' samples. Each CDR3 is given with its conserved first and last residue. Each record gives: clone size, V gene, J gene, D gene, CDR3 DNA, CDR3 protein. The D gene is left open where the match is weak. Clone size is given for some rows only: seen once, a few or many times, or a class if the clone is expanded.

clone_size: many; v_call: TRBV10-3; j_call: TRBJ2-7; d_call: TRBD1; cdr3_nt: TGTGCCATCAGTGATTCGGACAGGTCCTCCTACGAGCAGTACTTC; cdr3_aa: CAISDSDRSSYEQYF
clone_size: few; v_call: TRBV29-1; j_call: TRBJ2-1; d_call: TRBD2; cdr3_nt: TGCAGCGTTGTGGGACTAGCGGGGGTTTCTTCCTACAATGAGCAGTTCTTC; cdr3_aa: CSVVGLAGVSSYNEQFF
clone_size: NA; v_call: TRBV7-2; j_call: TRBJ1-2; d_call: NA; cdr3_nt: TGTGCCAGCAGCACAGGGACCTATGGCTACACCTTC; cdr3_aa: CASSTGTYGYTF
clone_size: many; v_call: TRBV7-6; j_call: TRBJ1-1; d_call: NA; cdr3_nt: TGTGCCAGCAGCTTATGGGGAGGGGGGAACACTGAAGCTTTCTTT; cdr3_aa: CASSLWGGGNTEAFF
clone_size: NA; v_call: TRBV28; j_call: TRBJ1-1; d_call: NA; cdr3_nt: TGTGCCAGCAGTTTCAAGAGAAGGGGTGAAGCTTTCTTT; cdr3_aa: CASSFKRRGEAFF
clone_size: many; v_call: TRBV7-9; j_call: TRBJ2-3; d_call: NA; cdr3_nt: TGTGCCAGCCGAGCCGGAGCCCGGATAGATACGCAGTATTTT; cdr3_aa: CASRAGARIDTQYF
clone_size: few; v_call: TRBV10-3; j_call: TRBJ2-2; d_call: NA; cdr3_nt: TGTGCCACCCTAGCGACGAACACCGGGGAGCTGTTTTTT; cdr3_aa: CATLATNTGELFF
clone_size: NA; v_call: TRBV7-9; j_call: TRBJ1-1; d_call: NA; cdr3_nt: TGTGCCAGCAGCTTAGATGGACGAGCTTTCTTT; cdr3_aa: CASSLDGRAFF
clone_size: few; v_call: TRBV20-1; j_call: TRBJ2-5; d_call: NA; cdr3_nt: TGCAGTGCTAGAGATCCAACTAAGGAGGAGACCCAGTACTTC; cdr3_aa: CSARDPTKEETQYF
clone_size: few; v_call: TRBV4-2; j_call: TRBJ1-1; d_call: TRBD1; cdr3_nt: TGTGCCAGCAGCCAGAGCGACAGGGGGCGGGACACTGAAGCTTTCTTT; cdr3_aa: CASSQSDRGRDTEAFF
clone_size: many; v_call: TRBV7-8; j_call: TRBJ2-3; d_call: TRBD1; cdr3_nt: TGTGCCAGCAGCCCCGGGACAGGGGCCACAGATACGCAGTATTTT; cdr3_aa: CASSPGTGATDTQYF
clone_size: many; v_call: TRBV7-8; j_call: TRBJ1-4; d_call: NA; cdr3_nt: TGTGCCAGCAGCCCGGGGCGGGGGTTGTTTTTT; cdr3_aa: CASSPGRGLFF
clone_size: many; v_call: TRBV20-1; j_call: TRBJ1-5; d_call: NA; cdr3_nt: TGCAGTGCTAGGGAACAGGTCAATCAGCCCCAGCATTTT; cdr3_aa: CSAREQVNQPQHF
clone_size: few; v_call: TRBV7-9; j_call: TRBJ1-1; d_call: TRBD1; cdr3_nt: TGTGCCAGCAGCCTCACAGGGGGCGCTTACAATGAAGCTTTCTTT; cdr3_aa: CASSLTGGAYNEAFF
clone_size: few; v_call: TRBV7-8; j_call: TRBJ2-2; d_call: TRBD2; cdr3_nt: TGTGCCAGCAGCGAGGGACTAGCGGGGGACTTGAGGGAGCTGTTTTTT; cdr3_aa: CASSEGLAGDLRELFF
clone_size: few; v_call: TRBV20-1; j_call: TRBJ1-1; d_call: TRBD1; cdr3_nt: TGCAGTGCCACGGACAGGGGAGTGAATGAAGCTTTCTTT; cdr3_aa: CSATDRGVNEAFF
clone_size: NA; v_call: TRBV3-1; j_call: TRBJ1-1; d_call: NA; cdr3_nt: TGTGCCAGCAGCCAGACAGACACTGAAGCTTTCTTT; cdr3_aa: CASSQTDTEAFF
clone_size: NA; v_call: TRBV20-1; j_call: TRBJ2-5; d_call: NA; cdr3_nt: TGCAGTGCACCCCAGGGAGACCAGAGGAAAGAGACCCAGTACTTC; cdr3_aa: CSAPQGDQRKETQYF
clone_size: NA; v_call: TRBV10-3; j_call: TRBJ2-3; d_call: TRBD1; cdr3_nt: TGTGCCCTAGCTACGGGGACAGGGGGATTGACGCAGTATTTT; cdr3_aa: CALATGTGGLTQYF
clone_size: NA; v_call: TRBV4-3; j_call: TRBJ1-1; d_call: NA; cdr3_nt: TGCGCCAGCAGCCAAGGGCCATTGAACACTGATGCTTTCTTT; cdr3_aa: CASSQGPLNTDAFF
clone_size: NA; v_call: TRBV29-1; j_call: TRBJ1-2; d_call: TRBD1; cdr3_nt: TGCAGCGTTGAAGCAGGGGGCGGGTATGGCTACACCTTC; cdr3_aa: CSVEAGGGYGYTF
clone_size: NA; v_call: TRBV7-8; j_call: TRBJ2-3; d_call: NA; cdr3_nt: TGTGCCAGCAGCTTAAACGGGGAGGGGGGCAGGGGGGCAGATACGCAGTATTTT; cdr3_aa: CASSLNGEGGRGADTQYF
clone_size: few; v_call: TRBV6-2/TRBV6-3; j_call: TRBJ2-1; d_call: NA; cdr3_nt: TGTGCCAGCAACCTTTACCCGCTTCTAGAGCAGTTCTTC; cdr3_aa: CASNLYPLLEQFF
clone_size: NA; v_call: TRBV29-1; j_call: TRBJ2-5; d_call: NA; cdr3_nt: TGCAGCGTGGGATTACCGGGGGCGGACACTCAAGAGACCCAGTACTTC; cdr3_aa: CSVGLPGADTQETQYF
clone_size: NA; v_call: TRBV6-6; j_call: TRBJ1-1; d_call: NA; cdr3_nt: TGTGCCGGCAGTCCCAGTGGGGTGAACACTGAAGCTTTCTTT; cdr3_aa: CAGSPSGVNTEAFF
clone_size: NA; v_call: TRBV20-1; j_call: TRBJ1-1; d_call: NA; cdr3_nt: TGCAGTGCTAGAGACTACAGGGAGGTGACTGAAGCTTTCTTT; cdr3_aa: CSARDYREVTEAFF
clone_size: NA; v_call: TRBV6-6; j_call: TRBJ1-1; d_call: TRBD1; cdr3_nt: TGTGCCAGCAGTCTTGAACAGGGGACTGAAGCTTTCTTT; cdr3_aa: CASSLEQGTEAFF
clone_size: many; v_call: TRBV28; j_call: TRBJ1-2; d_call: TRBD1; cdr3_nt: TGTGCCAGCATCCCCCTATACAGGGGGCCTTCTAACTATGGCTACACCTTC; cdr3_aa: CASIPLYRGPSNYGYTF
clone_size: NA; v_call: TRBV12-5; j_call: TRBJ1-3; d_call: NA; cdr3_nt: TGTGCTAGTGGTTTATCTGTGGTCTCTGGAAACACCATATATTTT; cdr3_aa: CASGLSVVSGNTIYF
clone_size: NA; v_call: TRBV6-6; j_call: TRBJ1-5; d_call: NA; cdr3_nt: TGTGCCAGCAGTGCCCGGGACCAGGGTCAGCCCCGGCATTTT; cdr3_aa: CASSARDQGQPRHF
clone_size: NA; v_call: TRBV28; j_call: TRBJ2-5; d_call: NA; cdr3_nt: TGTGCCAGCAGTTCCCCTCGTGAGACAGGCGAACAAGAGACCCAGTACTTC; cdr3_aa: CASSSPRETGEQETQYF
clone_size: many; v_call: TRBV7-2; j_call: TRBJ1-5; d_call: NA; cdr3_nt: TGTGCCAGCAGCTTAGGGGGCCGCTATAGCAATCAGCCCCAGCATTTT; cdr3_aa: CASSLGGRYSNQPQHF
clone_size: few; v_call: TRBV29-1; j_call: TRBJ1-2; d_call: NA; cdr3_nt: TGCAGCGTTGAAGGCCCGGACGACTATGGCTACACCTTC; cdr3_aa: CSVEGPDDYGYTF
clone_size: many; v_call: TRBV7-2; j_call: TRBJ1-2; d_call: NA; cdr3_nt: TGTGCCAGCCCAACAGGGCCTGGCTACACCTTC; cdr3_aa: CASPTGPGYTF
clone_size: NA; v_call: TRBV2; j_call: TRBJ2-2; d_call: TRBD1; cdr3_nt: TGTGCCAGCATCGGGACAGGGGGTAAAACCGGGGAGCTGTTTTTT; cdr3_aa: CASIGTGGKTGELFF
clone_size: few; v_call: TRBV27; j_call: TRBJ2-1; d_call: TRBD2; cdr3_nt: TGTGCCAGCAGAAAAGTGGGCTTGGCGGGGGGAATTTACAATGAGCAGTTCTTC; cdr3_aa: CASRKVGLAGGIYNEQFF
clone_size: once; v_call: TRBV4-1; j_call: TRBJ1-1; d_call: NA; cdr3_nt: TGTGTCAGCAGCCAAGGCGGCACTGAAGCTTTCTTT; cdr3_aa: CVSSQGGTEAFF
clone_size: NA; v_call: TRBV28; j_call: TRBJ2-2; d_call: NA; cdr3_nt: TGTGCCAGCAGTGGATTGGGCCCCGAGCCTACCGGGGAGCTGTTTTTT; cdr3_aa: CASSGLGPEPTGELFF
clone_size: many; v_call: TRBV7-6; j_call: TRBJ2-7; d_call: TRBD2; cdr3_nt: TGTGCCAGCACCCCGGGGGGCTACGAGCAGTACTTC; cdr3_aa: CASTPGGYEQYF
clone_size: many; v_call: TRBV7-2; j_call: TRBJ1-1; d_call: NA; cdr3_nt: TGTGCCAGCACCTTACGTCGGGTGTGGGGAACTGAAGCTTTCTTT; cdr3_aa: CASTLRRVWGTEAFF
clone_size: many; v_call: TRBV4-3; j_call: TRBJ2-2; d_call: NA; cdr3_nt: TGCGCCAGCAGCCTGAGCCTGATGGACACCGGGGAGCTGTTTTTT; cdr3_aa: CASSLSLMDTGELFF